This is a list of T cell receptor beta chains from one sample in a study of cytomegalovirus exposure and HLA in healthy donors. Assay: immunoSEQ multiplex PCR; the TCRdb copy retains only in-frame clones and omits some. The repertoire holds about 170,000 clones, with about 82% as singletons. The sample consisted of PBMCs. These receptors originate from a female donor in good health and CMV-seronegative. CDR3s include the opening cysteine and the closing phenylalanine or tryptophan. The order of the fields is D gene, CDR3 length, V gene, clone size, J gene, CDR3 protein, CDR3 DNA. The D gene is left open where the match is weak. For some rows the clone size is stated as once, few or many, or as a class when expanded; others skip it.

TRBD2	16	TRBV5-4	once	TRBJ2-3	CASSPERGTSTDTQYF	TGTGCCAGCAGCCCGGAGCGGGGTACTAGCACAGATACGCAGTATTTT
TRBD1	15	TRBV6-5	.	TRBJ2-1	CASSYDRTGYNEQFF	TGTGCCAGCAGTTACGACAGGACAGGATACAATGAGCAGTTCTTC
.	13	TRBV7-9	.	TRBJ1-1	CASSPDSFSEAFF	TGTGCCAGCAGCCCGGACAGCTTCTCTGAAGCTTTCTTT
TRBD1	17	TRBV7-9	few	TRBJ1-1	CASRPIQDRGTNTEAFF	TGTGCCAGCAGACCCATCCAGGACAGGGGGACGAACACTGAAGCTTTCTTT
TRBD2	14	TRBV5-4	.	TRBJ2-3	CASSSAGGTDTQYF	TGTGCCAGCAGCTCAGCGGGGGGCACAGATACGCAGTATTTT
.	12	TRBV7-2	.	TRBJ1-4	CASSDRGGKLFF	TGTGCCAGCAGCGATCGAGGGGGAAAACTGTTTTTT
.	16	TRBV7-6	.	TRBJ2-5	CASSLRRGQYQETQYF	TGTGCCAGCAGCTTACGCAGAGGACAGTACCAAGAGACCCAGTACTTC
.	15	TRBV13	.	TRBJ2-7	CASSGRTAFSYEQYF	TGTGCCAGCAGCGGTCGGACAGCTTTCTCCTACGAGCAGTACTTC
.	13	TRBV18	.	TRBJ1-5	CASSPYSQGPQHF	TGTGCCAGCTCACCGTACTCCCAGGGCCCCCAGCATTTT
TRBD1	14	TRBV7-8	.	TRBJ1-6	CASSLQGADSPLHF	TGTGCCAGCAGCCTTCAGGGGGCGGATTCACCCCTCCACTTT
TRBD1	13	TRBV13	.	TRBJ1-2	CASNTGGALGYTF	TGTGCCAGCAATACAGGGGGTGCCCTGGGCTACACCTTC
.	15	TRBV10-3	.	TRBJ2-2	CAISARLINTGELFF	TGTGCCATCAGTGCCAGACTGATCAACACCGGGGAGCTGTTTTTT
.	12	TRBV5-5	few	TRBJ2-3	CASSLSRDTQYF	TGTGCCAGCAGCTTAAGCCGAGATACGCAGTATTTT
.	16	TRBV4-1	.	TRBJ2-7	CASSQDEVGGAYEQYF	TGCGCCAGCAGCCAAGATGAAGTGGGGGGAGCTTACGAGCAGTACTTC
TRBD1	15	TRBV19	.	TRBJ2-7	CASSSPGQGFYEQYF	TGTGCCAGTAGCTCTCCGGGACAGGGGTTCTACGAGCAGTACTTC
TRBD2	15	TRBV19	.	TRBJ2-4	CASSIPPGGRNIQYF	TGTGCCAGTAGTATCCCACCGGGGGGGCGAAACATTCAGTACTTC
.	16	TRBV4-2	.	TRBJ1-1	CASSQHRHLLNTEAFF	TGTGCCAGCAGCCAACACCGACACCTGCTGAACACTGAAGCTTTCTTT
.	13	TRBV7-6	.	TRBJ2-5	CASSPGLQETQYF	TGTGCCAGCAGCCCGGGACTTCAAGAGACCCAGTACTTC
TRBD2	16	TRBV28	.	TRBJ2-3	CASSTRTSGITDTQYF	TGTGCCAGCAGTACTCGGACTAGCGGGATTACAGATACGCAGTATTTT
TRBD2	15	TRBV7-3	.	TRBJ2-3	CASRVRAGGVDTQYF	TGTGCCAGCAGGGTTCGTGCGGGAGGGGTAGATACGCAGTATTTT
.	14	TRBV7-9	.	TRBJ1-1	CASSLDSRVTEAFF	TGTGCCAGCAGCTTAGATTCCAGGGTAACTGAAGCTTTCTTT
TRBD2	18	TRBV4-2	.	TRBJ2-7	CASSLPGLAGEGSYEQYF	TGTGCCAGCAGCCTTCCGGGACTAGCGGGAGAGGGGTCCTACGAGCAGTACTTC
.	17	TRBV28	few	TRBJ1-5	CASSQGRRTWGNQPQHF	TGTGCCAGCAGTCAGGGGCGTAGGACTTGGGGCAATCAGCCCCAGCATTTT
TRBD2	16	TRBV28	.	TRBJ2-5	CASSPGGRRAGETQYF	TGTGCCAGCAGTCCGGGGGGACGTAGGGCTGGGGAGACCCAGTACTTC
.	13	TRBV30	.	TRBJ2-5	CAWAGQPRETQYF	TGTGCCTGGGCGGGACAGCCCAGGGAGACCCAGTACTTC
TRBD2	16	TRBV2	.	TRBJ2-3	CASSSRGGLSADTQYF	TGTGCCAGCAGTTCTCGGGGGGGCCTAAGCGCAGATACGCAGTATTTT
.	13	TRBV11-2	.	TRBJ2-3	CASGGQGPAAQYF	TGTGCCAGCGGCGGACAAGGCCCCGCCGCGCAGTATTTT
.	15	TRBV29-1	.	TRBJ2-1	CSVEDRGSSYNEQFF	TGCAGCGTGGAAGACCGGGGAAGCTCCTACAATGAGCAGTTCTTC
.	14	TRBV11-2	.	TRBJ2-1	CASSQGGQYNEQFF	TGTGCCAGCAGCCAGGGGGGACAGTACAATGAGCAGTTCTTC
.	15	TRBV6-1	.	TRBJ1-1	CASTHQGRRNTEAFF	TGTGCCAGCACCCACCAGGGGAGAAGGAACACTGAAGCTTTCTTT
TRBD2	16	TRBV6-1	few	TRBJ2-5	CASSEFWTSGNEGQYF	TGTGCCAGCAGTGAATTTTGGACTAGCGGGAATGAGGGCCAGTACTTC
TRBD1	15	TRBV6-4	few	TRBJ2-1	CASSDSTQGLHEQFF	TGTGCCAGCAGTGACTCGACACAGGGGCTGCATGAGCAGTTCTTC
.	13	TRBV7-2	.	TRBJ1-5	CASSVREDRPQHF	TGTGCCAGCAGCGTAAGGGAGGACCGGCCCCAGCATTTT
.	14	TRBV7-7	.	TRBJ2-5	CASSPSGTQETQYF	TGTGCTAGCAGCCCATCCGGGACACAAGAGACCCAGTACTTC
TRBD1	16	TRBV7-9	few	TRBJ1-2	CASSLIGDRGLGGYTF	TGTGCCAGCAGCTTAATTGGGGACAGGGGGCTAGGAGGCTACACCTTC